This TCR beta chain derives from a study of OX40 agonist ivuxolimab in advanced cancers. Autoimmune disease history or systemic immunosuppression meant exclusion. Data came from immunoSEQ multiplex PCR; TCRdb stores just in-frame clones and leaves some out. The profile shows about 13,000 clones, roughly 69% of them singletons. The CDR3 runs to 16 residues. Germline-derived CDR1 and CDR2 are MNHEY and SVGAGI. Between the trimmed V and J ends, which lost 4 bases and 0 bases, there was a span of 12 bases. The clonotype originates from an adult with an advanced solid tumor such as melanoma, head and neck, liver or kidney cancer. The chain has TRBV6-5 and TRBJ2-2; no definite D call. The sample in question was CD4+ or CD8+ T cells sorted from blood, obtained in a trial of the OX40 agonist ivuxolimab. The chain's CDR3 is CASSFHLGPNTGELFF. CDR3 nucleotide sequence: TGTGCCAGCAGTTTCCACCTGGGCCCGAACACCGGGGAGCTGTTTTTT.